This TCR delta chain was sequenced in a study of Vδ1+ human thymocytes. Overall study results and limits: Highly polyclonal TRG and TRD repertoires with Gaussian CDR3 length distributions appeared in thymus.

CDR3 length: 16 amino acids. The germline V gene encodes CDR1 TSWWSYY and CDR2 QGS. V lost 3 bases, J lost 1 base, and 7 bases stayed unmatched. In this sample, this clone turned up a few times. Its antigen is undetermined. The template was reverse-transcribed extracted RNA. Multiplex PCR used pooled V-gene forward primers and a constant-region reverse primer to amplify CDR3s. TCRdb re-called clones from the multiplex PCR reads via CATT. The data contain around 19,000 delta-chain clones, 7.5% to 9% of them seen just once; the ten biggest clones take up just under 1%. The rearrangement links TRDV1 to TRDJ1, with 8 bases identical to TRDD3. Sequenced sample: Vdelta1+ gamma-delta thymocytes from the thymus. This sample's subset: FACS-sorted CD3+ TCRalphabeta- TCRVdelta1+ TCRVdelta2- thymocytes. The origin of this receptor is a child younger than two who had congenital heart surgery. CDR3 in DNA: TGTGCTCTTGGGGAGCCGGGGATACCAGTCACCGATAAACTCATCTTT. As protein: CALGEPGIPVTDKLIF.